This TCR beta chain was found in a study of response to subunit inactivated influenza vaccine. Overall study results and limits: The authors offered the suggestion that each seasonal influenza vaccination recruits few new T cells.

Regarding this clonotype: Its antigen remains unidentified.

TCRdb re-analysed the RT-PCR reads in MiXCR, keeping a single row per CDR3 protein. The data hold around 520,000 distinct CDR3 sequences, with over 25% observed a single time. Unmatched junction bases numbered 29, after V lost 6 bases and J lost 8 bases. Germline loops: CDR1 MNHEY, CDR2 SVGEGT. The CDR3 is made up of 22 amino acids. This rearrangement joins TRBV6-2 or TRBV6-3 to TRBJ2-1; TRBD2 aligns across 12 bases. Sequenced here: CD4+ T cells sorted from PBMCs, sampled roughly 5 days after vaccination. The clonotype was recovered from a man aged 45-60 years who received an inactivated influenza vaccine. For the CDR3, the DNA is TGTGCCAGCAGATCCCTTTTGTTGATGACTAGCGGGAGAGGGATCCACAATCATGAGCAGTTCTTC. As protein: CASRSLLLMTSGRGIHNHEQFF.